This TCR beta chain was captured in a study of T cell responses to AZD1222 COVID-19 vaccine. Points from the study as a whole: Repertoires were collected only later (after the peak T cell response had occurred).

The protocol was immunoSEQ multiplex PCR, while the TCRdb copy is restricted to in-frame clones and leaves out a portion. Found here are 89,000 or so clones, approximately 86% of them singletons; the top ten hold 4.5% to 7%. Of note for this clone: Its antigen remains unknown.

The sample consisted of peripheral blood, taken 28 days after the second AZD1222 dose. The source is an adult who received the AZD1222 COVID-19 vaccine.

CDR3 sequence reads: CASRGGADYNEQFF. The CDR3 DNA follows: TGTGCCAGCCGGGGAGGGGCTGATTACAATGAGCAGTTCTTC. The chain carries TRBV5-4 and TRBJ2-1; 7 nucleotides match TRBD2. CDR3 size: 14 residues. Germline trimming cut 7 bases from V and 4 bases from J; bases unmatched to any gene: 8. CDR1 is SGHNT, CDR2 YYREEE, per germline (reference sequence).